This entry lists 27 T cell receptor beta chains sequenced from one sample in a study of multiple sclerosis patients with progressive multifocal leukoencephalopathy. Clones were sequenced by immunoSEQ multiplex PCR, and TCRdb holds only the in-frame ones, with some missing. The data contain approximately 31,000 clones, roughly 84% of them singletons. Time point of the sample: time of PML onset. Specimen: PBMCs, collected from a patient treated with natalizumab. The receptors shown here come from a human donor with progressive multifocal leukoencephalopathy.

The chain joins TRBV5-8 to TRBJ2-1; 9 nucleotides match TRBD1. CDR3 length: 15 residues. The V segment lost 4 bases and the J segment 9 bases; nucleotides outside the gene matches: 11. Germline V lookup: CDR1 SGHTS, CDR2 YDEGEE. In DNA, the CDR3 is TGTGCCAGCAGCCCTACCGGGACAGGGTATGGTGAGCAGTTCTTC. This encodes CASSPTGTGYGEQFF.

This clone has only a few counts. The rearrangement uses TRBV9 and TRBJ2-3; tentatively, D is TRBD2 (6 bases). The CDR3 runs to 14 residues. Germline CDR1 SGDLS, CDR2 YYNGEE. Trimming pared 2 bases from V and 6 bases from J, leaving 13 bases between. For the CDR3, the DNA is TGTGCCAGCAGCGTTTCGGGAGCAACCGATACGCAGTATTTT. This gives the protein CASSVSGATDTQYF.

A few counts support this clone. The chain is built from TRBV20-1 and TRBJ1-1; D uncertain. The CDR3 sequence is 11 residues long. V was shortened by 2 bases and J by 5 bases, with 6 bases between the two germline ends. The germline V gene has CDR1 DFQATT and CDR2 SNEGSKA (reference sequence). CDR3 loop: CSARSGTEAFF. The DNA of the CDR3 is TGCAGTGCTAGATCGGGAACTGAAGCTTTCTTT.

The chain uses TRBV19 and TRBJ2-2; 9 bases line up with TRBD1. V trimming: 7 bases; J trimming: 5 bases; junction bases outside the gene matches: 8. Germline V lookup: CDR1 LNHDA, CDR2 SQIVND (reference sequence). This CDR3 is built from 15 residues. CDR3 in amino acids: CASTRGQGRTGELFF. The CDR3 DNA reads TGTGCCAGTACCCGAGGACAGGGGCGGACCGGGGAGCTGTTTTTT.

The chain employs TRBV6-1 and TRBJ1-1; no clear D. CDR1 and CDR2 (germline): MNHNS, SASEGT. V lost 5 bases, J lost 3 bases, and 4 bases lay in between. The CDR3 is 11 residues long. The CDR3 DNA follows: TGTGCCAGCAGTCACCACACTGAAGCTTTCTTT. This sequence encodes CASSHHTEAFF.

This chain connects TRBV7-3 to TRBJ2-3; 7 nucleotides match TRBD2. Losses at the gene ends were 5 bases for V and 5 bases for J; bases not matched to a gene: 7. CDR1 and CDR2 (germline): SGHTA, FQGTGA. The CDR3 runs 14 residues. The chain's CDR3 is CASSPTSSLDTQYF. CDR3 in DNA: TGTGCCAGCAGCCCGACTAGCTCCCTAGATACGCAGTATTTT.

V is TRBV7-6 and J is TRBJ2-1, with TRBD2 matching over 14 bases. The germline gives CDR1 SGHVS, CDR2 FNYEAQ. The CDR3 is 17 residues long. V shed 3 bases, J shed 4 bases, and the junction held 5 bases outside the gene matches. CDR3 sequence (DNA): TGTGCCAGCAGCTTGGCCGGGACTAGCGGGGGATACAATGAGCAGTTCTTC. It is translated as CASSLAGTSGGYNEQFF.

The chain has TRBV5-6 and TRBJ2-7; D possibly matches TRBD1 or TRBD2 (5 bases each). The CDR3 length is 16 residues. The germline gives CDR1 SGHDT, CDR2 YYEEEE. The germline V and J ends were trimmed by 6 bases and 0 bases, with 19 bases remaining between them. CDR3 DNA sequence: TGTGCCAGCACCGAGCGATGGGGGAGAAGCTCCTACGAGCAGTACTTC. Its protein is CASTERWGRSSYEQYF.

The gene calls are TRBV18 and TRBJ1-4; D is possibly TRBD1 (5 bases). The CDR3 covers 13 residues. From germline, CDR1 is KGHSH and CDR2 LQKENI. Trimming removed 6 bases at V and 3 bases at J, with 8 bases between. CDR3 sequence: CASSGTANEKLFF. The DNA for the CDR3 is TGTGCCAGCTCCGGGACGGCTAATGAAAAACTGTTTTTT.

V is TRBV11-2 and J is TRBJ2-2, with a possible D match to TRBD2 (6 bases). The V gene lost 5 bases and the J gene lost 7 bases, with 14 bases spanning the gap. The CDR3 consists of 14 residues. The germline V gene encodes CDR1 SGHAT and CDR2 FQNNGV. The CDR3 nucleotides read TGTGCCAGCAGCCGCGGAGGGCCGGGCGGGGAGCTGTTTTTT. Residues: CASSRGGPGGELFF.

The rearrangement uses TRBV6-1 and TRBJ2-1; D may be TRBD2 (6 bases). Germline lookup yields CDR1 MNHNS and CDR2 SASEGT. CDR3 length equals 14 residues. Deletions cut 3 bases from V and 6 bases from J, with 12 bases between. CDR3 region: CASSDIGEVNEQFF. The CDR3 nucleotides read TGTGCCAGCAGTGACATAGGGGAGGTCAATGAGCAGTTCTTC.

The V call is TRBV11-2, the J call TRBJ2-1; the match to TRBD2 covers 8 bases. Germline values: CDR1 SGHAT, CDR2 FQNNGV. The CDR3 is 17 residues long. V shed 0 bases and J 6 bases; nucleotides not matched to a gene: 10. CDR3 in amino acids: CASSLEAGEWAGNEQFF. In DNA form, the CDR3 reads TGTGCCAGCAGCTTAGAAGCGGGAGAGTGGGCTGGCAATGAGCAGTTCTTC.

The chain has TRBV28 and TRBJ1-5; 10 bases map to TRBD1. The V gene's germline CDR1 is MDHEN and CDR2 SYDVKM. The V segment lost 7 bases and the J segment 6 bases; nucleotides outside the gene matches: 3. CDR3 length: 13 amino acids. CDR3 protein: CASNDRGLQPQHF. The CDR3 DNA reads TGTGCCAGCAACGACAGGGGGCTTCAGCCCCAGCATTTT.

This chain links TRBV15 with TRBJ1-1; 7 bases map to TRBD1. Germline CDR1 and CDR2: LNHNV and YYDKDF (reference sequence). V shed 1 base, J shed 5 bases, and the junction held 7 bases outside the gene matches. This CDR3 has 15 residues. The CDR3 loop reads CATSRGIRGKTEAFF. CDR3 nucleotides: TGTGCCACCAGCAGAGGCATCAGGGGGAAGACTGAAGCTTTCTTT. Together with reference TRBV15 and TRBJ1-1, the CDR3 gives the full variable domain: DAMVIQNPRYQVTQFGKPVTLSCSQTLNHNVMYWYQQKSSQAPKLLFHYYDKDFNNEADTPDNFQSRRPNTSFCFLDIRSPGLGDTAMYLCATSRGIRGKTEAFFGQGTRLTVV.

The chain combines TRBV6-5 with TRBJ1-5, with 7 bases identical to TRBD1. Germline loops: CDR1 MNHEY, CDR2 SVGAGI. The CDR3 is 14 residues long. V was clipped by 6 bases and J by 5 bases; unmatched bases: 7. CDR3 sequence reads: CASRRRDSYQPQHF. CDR3 DNA: TGTGCCAGCAGACGCCGGGACAGTTATCAGCCCCAGCATTTT.

This chain uses TRBV19 with TRBJ1-2; 9 positions match TRBD1. The J segment lost 5 bases and the V segment lost 5 bases, leaving 15 bases of the junction unmatched. CDR1 and CDR2 (germline): LNHDA, SQIVND (reference sequence). This CDR3 has 17 residues. The CDR3 protein is CASSPRGPGQGWYGYTF. CDR3 coding DNA: TGTGCCAGTAGTCCGCGAGGACCGGGACAGGGATGGTATGGCTACACCTTC.

The chain couples TRBV11-2 to TRBJ1-1; D call uncertain. V was shortened by 5 bases and J by 6 bases, with 16 bases between the two germline ends. This CDR3 spans 14 amino acids. The V gene's germline CDR1 is SGHAT and CDR2 FQNNGV. The chain's CDR3 is CASSPNNPRSEAFF. DNA for the CDR3: TGTGCCAGCAGCCCGAATAACCCCCGCTCTGAAGCTTTCTTT. Filled out from reference TRBV11-2 and TRBJ1-1, the complete variable domain reads EAGVAQSPRYKIIEKRQSVAFWCNPISGHATLYWYQQILGQGPKLLIQFQNNGVVDDSQLPKDRFSAERLKGVDSTLKIQPAKLEDSAVYLCASSPNNPRSEAFFGQGTRLTVV.

V is TRBV27 and J is TRBJ1-5; possible D gene TRBD1, 5 bases. Germline V lookup: CDR1 MNHEY, CDR2 SMNVEV (reference sequence). Trimming pared 5 bases from V and 2 bases from J, leaving 13 bases between. This CDR3 region has 15 residues. The CDR3 loop reads CASSHTGLGNQPQHF. DNA for the CDR3: TGTGCCAGCAGTCACACAGGTCTGGGCAATCAGCCCCAGCATTTT.

The J gene is TRBJ1-3, the V gene TRBV28; no firm D call. The CDR3 totals 16 residues. The germline V gene encodes CDR1 MDHEN and CDR2 SYDVKM. V was cut by 3 bases and J by 0 bases, with 12 bases left in between. In DNA, the CDR3 is TGTGCCAGCAGTTTCCCCGGGGTTTCCTCTGGAAACACCATATATTTT. Translated: CASSFPGVSSGNTIYF.

The V call is TRBV5-6, the J call TRBJ1-6; 9 nucleotides match TRBD1. The CDR3 totals 15 residues. Trimming at V came to 2 bases and at J to 6 bases, leaving 3 bases not matched to a gene. Germline CDR1 reads SGHDT; CDR2 reads YYEEEE. CDR3 in DNA: TGTGCCAGCAGCTTTCGGACAGGGGTTAATTCACCCCTCCACTTT. Translation: CASSFRTGVNSPLHF.

The chain recombines TRBV6-5 with TRBJ1-1; no reliable D call. V was pared by 6 bases and J by 0 bases, with 5 bases between. CDR1 and CDR2 (germline): MNHEY, SVGAGI. This CDR3 spans 12 amino acids. The CDR3 reads CASRGMNTEAFF. The CDR3 DNA reads as TGTGCCAGCAGAGGGATGAACACTGAAGCTTTCTTT.

This chain links TRBV19 with TRBJ1-2; D is undetermined. V was pared by 7 bases and J by 8 bases, with 17 bases between. The germline V gene encodes CDR1 LNHDA and CDR2 SQIVND (reference sequence). CDR3 size: 13 residues. The DNA of the CDR3 is TGTGCCAGTACCCTGGAACGCACCTCCGGCTACACCTTC. The encoded protein is CASTLERTSGYTF.

Here the CDR3 reads CASSLGLSSYNEQFF. For the CDR3, the DNA is TGTGCCAGCAGCTTAGGCCTGAGCTCCTACAATGAGCAGTTCTTC. The chain couples TRBV5-8 to TRBJ2-1; D remains unclear. The ends were cut back, 2 bases at V and 0 bases at J, with 9 bases in the middle. This CDR3 region has 15 residues. From germline, CDR1 is SGHTS and CDR2 YDEGEE.

The J gene is TRBJ2-3, the V gene TRBV19; 7 nucleotides align to TRBD1. The CDR3 has 15 amino acids. V gave up 3 bases and J gave up 0 bases; unmatched junction bases: 3. Per germline, CDR1 LNHDA and CDR2 SQIVND (reference sequence). The CDR3 DNA reads TGTGCCAGTAGTATCGGACAGGCTAGCACAGATACGCAGTATTTT. Protein sequence: CASSIGQASTDTQYF.

The genes are TRBV9 and TRBJ2-3, with no clear D. CDR3 length: 13 amino acids. Per the germline V gene, CDR1 is SGDLS and CDR2 is YYNGEE. V was clipped by 1 base and J by 3 bases, with 6 bases between them. The CDR3 DNA is TGTGCCAGCAGCGTAAAGTTGACAGATACGCAGTATTTT. As protein: CASSVKLTDTQYF.

The chain uses TRBV7-2 and TRBJ1-6; D is unresolved. V lost 4 bases and J lost 5, with 9 bases in between. CDR3 length equals 14 residues. Per germline, CDR1 SGHTA and CDR2 FQGNSA. CDR3 amino acids: CASSSGWNNSPLHF. In DNA, the CDR3 is TGTGCCAGCAGCTCTGGTTGGAATAATTCACCCCTCCACTTT.

The genes are TRBV7-8 and TRBJ1-2; 8 bases fit TRBD1. Germline CDR1 and CDR2: SGHVS and FQNEAQ. The CDR3 runs to 15 residues. V shed 5 bases, J shed 6 bases, and the junction held 11 bases outside the gene matches. The DNA for the CDR3 is TGTGCCAGCAGCCCGACCGGGGACAGGTGGAATGGCTACACCTTC. This gives the protein CASSPTGDRWNGYTF.